The 15 T cell receptor beta chains in this list originate from one sample, sequenced in a study of tumor-infiltrating lymphocytes in primary liver carcinoma. The tissue used was unsorted bulk material of about 17-33 mg. RNA and DNA were co-extracted from it with the AllPrep DNA/RNA mini kit. The template, around 520 ng total RNA, yielded TCR beta cDNA made with a constant-region primer. Amplification in three nested multiplex PCR rounds with slightly modified ARM-PCR gave rise to TCR beta libraries. The first two PCR rounds used TRBV1-TRBV30 primers with a Cbeta primer, approximately 10 cycles each. TCRdb analysed the multiplex PCR reads with MiXCR anew, one entry per CDR3 protein. The table includes about 120,000 distinct CDR3 sequences, around 65% detected once. The sample comprised tumor-adjacent normal liver tissue. Every receptor here comes from a woman aged 55-70 years with primary liver carcinoma and hepatitis B virus infection.

This clonotype has only a few counts. A junction boundary mismatches the germline segment, possibly from a read error. This sequence joins TRBV6-6 and TRBJ1-6, with 8 bases identical to TRBD1. The CDR3 extends over 15 amino acids. Germline V lookup: CDR1 MNHNY, CDR2 SVGAGI (reference sequence). CDR3 sequence (DNA): TGTGCCAGCAATTACCAAACAGGGGGGCATTCACCCCTCCACTTT. It translates to CASNYQTGGHSPLHF.

The V and J genes are TRBV29-1 and TRBJ2-1, with 7 positions matching TRBD2. Germline V gene lookup returns CDR1 SQVTM and CDR2 ANQGSEA. The CDR3 covers 14 residues. The junction had 15 bases not matched to a gene; V was cut back by 4 bases and J by 12 bases. For the CDR3, the DNA is TGCAGCGTTGCAGGGACTATCTGGAAGTATGGGCAGTTCTTC. Translation gives CSVAGTIWKYGQFF.

On this clonotype: Given a much more abundant clone one base away, this may be a read error. This rearrangement joins TRBV28 to TRBJ2-1; 10 bases line up with TRBD2. CDR3 length: 18 amino acids. Germline CDR1 and CDR2: MDHEN and SYDVKM. The DNA of the CDR3 is TGTGTCAGCAGTGGACAGGACGTTCGGCTAGCGGGAGAGAGTGAGCAGTTCTTC. Its protein is CVSSGQDVRLAGESEQFF.

This clonotype occurred once. This could be a read error, since a much larger clone is one nucleotide away. The chain links TRBV28 to TRBJ2-5; perhaps TRBD1 as D (5 bases). The CDR3 totals 13 residues. Per germline, CDR1 MDHEN and CDR2 SYDVKM. The CDR3 coding sequence is TGTGCCAGCTGTTTTGTGGGTGGGGCGACCCAGTACTTC. Encoded protein: CASCFVGGATQYF.

Remarks on this clonotype: Since the CDR3 does not end with the conserved phenylalanine or tryptophan, this likely comes from a read error. Because the CDR3's place on the DNA is in doubt, the DNA is left out and the CDR3 is given as listed by TCRdb. The chain joins TRBV4-1 to TRBJ2-1; TRBD2, the D gene given by the table, was not confirmed from the DNA. Germline V gene sequence: CDR1 MGHRA, CDR2 YSYEKL. Ends included, the CDR3 has 17 residues. The CDR3: CASSQEPSGRADNEHFS.

As to this clonotype: Relative to the germline gene, one junction end is altered; a read error may explain this. The chain has TRBV28 and TRBJ2-1; tentatively, D is TRBD1 or TRBD2 (7 bases each). In germline, CDR1 is MDHEN, CDR2 SYDVKM. This CDR3 has 19 amino acids. The CDR3 DNA reads as TGTGCCAGCAGTTTCCCACAGGGGAGGGTCATTAGTTCCTACATTGAGCAGTTCTTC. Protein: CASSFPQGRVISSYIEQFF.

A note on this clonotype: The germline gene is not matched at one end of the junction; a read error may be the cause. CDR3 sequence (DNA): TGTGCTAGCAGTTACGGTCTCGCGGGCAGCTCCTACGAGCAGTACTTC. Its protein product is CASSYGLAGSSYEQYF. This chain links TRBV6-2 or TRBV6-3 with TRBJ2-7, with D maybe TRBD2 (5 bases). In germline, CDR1 is MNHEY, CDR2 SVGEGT. CDR3 length equals 16 residues.

This clonotype occurred a few times. The CDR3 ends on some other residue instead of the conserved phenylalanine or tryptophan, so this is likely a read error. V and J are TRBV11-2 and TRBJ2-7; a possible D gene is TRBD1 (6 bases). CDR1 and CDR2 (germline): SGHAT, FQNNGV. Trimming cost V 5 bases and J 0 bases, with 11 bases left between them. The CDR3 has 14 residues. The CDR3 reads CASSPPRGSYEQYL. CDR3 DNA sequence: TGTGCCAGCAGCCCTCCCAGGGGCTCCTACGAGCAGTACCTC.

The chain joins TRBV6-6 to TRBJ2-1; 7 bases agree with TRBD1. J lost 6 bases, V lost 10 bases, and 15 bases had no gene match. The germline V gene has CDR1 MNHNY and CDR2 SVGAGI (reference sequence). There are 15 residues in the CDR3. This chain's CDR3 is CANRQEQGLGNEQFF. CDR3 in DNA: TGTGCCAACAGGCAAGAACAGGGGTTAGGCAATGAGCAGTTCTTC.

This sequence joins TRBV4-1 and TRBJ1-3, with a tentative D call TRBD1 (5 bases). Trimming took off 2 bases at V and 3 bases at J, with 14 bases between the two ends. CDR3 length: 16 residues. Germline V lookup: CDR1 MGHRA, CDR2 YSYEKL. The chain's CDR3 is CASSQQRGLHGNTIYF. The DNA of the CDR3 is TGCGCCAGCAGCCAACAACGGGGACTTCATGGAAACACCATATATTTT.

With respect to this clonotype: A junction end diverges from the germline sequence, so it may reflect a read error. V gene TRBV12-3 or TRBV12-4 combines with J gene TRBJ1-2; 7 positions match TRBD1. The CDR3 has 14 residues. CDR3 bases: TGTGTCAGCAGTTCGCTGACAGGGTTCCTTGGCTATACCTTC. This gives the protein CVSSSLTGFLGYTF.

This clonotype was detected only once. The junction differs from germline at one of its ends, possibly a read error. This rearrangement joins TRBV12-3 or TRBV12-4 to TRBJ2-6, with 7 nucleotides matching TRBD1. CDR3 length: 17 amino acids. The CDR3 bases are TGCGCCAGCAGTTTTGATCCCCAGGGGGTTGGGGCCAACGTCCTGACTTTC. This sequence encodes CASSFDPQGVGANVLTF.

Note on this clonotype: The junction departs from germline at one end; a sequencing error may be responsible. The rearrangement uses TRBV29-1 and TRBJ2-6; D is unclear. The CDR3 is 15 amino acids. Germline loops: CDR1 SQVTM, CDR2 ANQGSEA. Here the CDR3 reads CSVRVDDSGVNVLTF. CDR3 DNA sequence: TGCAGCGTTCGCGTGGACGACTCTGGGGTCAACGTCCTGACTTTC.

Points on this clonotype: One end of the junction fails to match germline, which may point to a read error. The V call is TRBV7-3, the J call TRBJ2-7; 7 positions match TRBD2. The CDR3 runs 15 residues. CDR1 is SGHTA and CDR2 is FQGTGA in the germline V gene. The CDR3 protein is CASSIIAGPGYEQYF. CDR3 DNA sequence: TGTGCCAGCAGCATAATAGCGGGCCCCGGGTACGAGCAATACTTC.

As concerns this clonotype: Without the conserved terminal phenylalanine or tryptophan, this CDR3 likely stems from a read error. This sequence joins TRBV6-2 or TRBV6-3 and TRBJ2-2, with 7 bases lining up with TRBD1. CDR3 length equals 15 residues. Germline values: CDR1 MNHEY, CDR2 SVGEGT. The CDR3 nucleotides are TGTGCCAGCAGTTACGACAGGGTAGACACTGGGGAGCTGTTTTTA. Translating gives CASSYDRVDTGELFL.